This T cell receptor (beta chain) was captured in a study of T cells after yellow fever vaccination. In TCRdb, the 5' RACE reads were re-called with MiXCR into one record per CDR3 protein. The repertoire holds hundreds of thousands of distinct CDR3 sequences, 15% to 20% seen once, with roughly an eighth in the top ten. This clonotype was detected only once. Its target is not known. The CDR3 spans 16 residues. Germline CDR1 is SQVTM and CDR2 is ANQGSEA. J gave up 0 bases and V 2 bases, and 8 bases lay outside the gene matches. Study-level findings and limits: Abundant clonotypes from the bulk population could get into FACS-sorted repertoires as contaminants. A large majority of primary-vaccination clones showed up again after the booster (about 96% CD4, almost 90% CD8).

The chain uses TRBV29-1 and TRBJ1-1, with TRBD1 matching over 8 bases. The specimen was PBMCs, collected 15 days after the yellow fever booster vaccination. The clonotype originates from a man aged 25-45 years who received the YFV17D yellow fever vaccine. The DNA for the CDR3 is TGCAGCGTTGAAAGATCAGGACAGGGCCTGAACACTGAAGCTTTCTTT. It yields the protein CSVERSGQGLNTEAFF.